The clone carrying this TCR beta chain was observed at least ten times. Its antigen is undetermined. The CDR3 regions of TCR beta were amplified from RNA transcripts. TCR CDR3 regions were first amplified by RT-PCR with HTBI primers. TCRdb re-derived calls from the multiplex PCR reads in MiXCR, one entry per CDR3 protein. The repertoire consists of over 200,000 distinct CDR3 sequences, with under 20% occurring once and the leading ten covering 50%. J was trimmed by 5 bases and V by 3 bases; bases with no gene match: 9. This CDR3 spans 14 amino acids. Germline V CDR1 and CDR2: DFQATT, SNEGSKA (reference sequence). Graves' hyperthyroidism showing no ophthalmopathy progression within 18 months was considered stable. The entry originates in a study of T cells in Graves' hyperthyroidism and ophthalmopathy. Study results and limitations: Ophthalmopathy cases were set apart from stable hyperthyroidism by a 13 V-J model. The model identified upcoming ophthalmopathy a median around 6 months ahead of onset.

The TCR comes from a man aged 45-65 years with Graves' hyperthyroidism. The sequencing sample was made of blood. V usage is TRBV20-1 and J usage is TRBJ2-7; TRBD2 matches at 8 bases. CDR3 in amino acids: CSASIAGTAHEQYF. The DNA for the CDR3 is TGCAGTGCTAGTATAGCGGGAACCGCCCACGAGCAGTACTTC.